The 7 T cell receptor beta chains given below trace back to one sample, sequenced in a study of identifying expanded T cells in peripheral blood. The table came from immunoSEQ multiplex PCR; TCRdb's copy has only in-frame clones and leaves some out. This sample has about 80,000 clones, with around 90% found just once. Input material: blood. The source of these receptors is a person aged 18-70 years in good health.

The gene calls are TRBV23-1 and TRBJ2-1; the D gene is possibly TRBD1 (6 bases). TRBV23-1 is annotated as an ORF whose role is uncertain. CDR3 size: 17 residues. Trimming took off 2 bases at V and 1 base at J, with 15 bases between the two ends. CDR3 nucleotides: TGCGCCAGCAGTCAAGAATATAGGGGGTGGTCCTACAATGAGCAGTTCTTC. Its protein is CASSQEYRGWSYNEQFF.

V usage is TRBV7-2 and J usage is TRBJ2-7; the D is unclear. The germline V and J ends were trimmed by 4 bases and 4 bases, with 11 bases remaining between them. Germline assignment: CDR1 SGHTA and CDR2 FQGNSA. The CDR3 consists of 13 residues. The CDR3 DNA reads as TGTGCCAGCAGCTCCCGGGCCGCTTACGAGCAGTACTTC. It yields the protein CASSSRAAYEQYF.

The chain joins TRBV9 to TRBJ2-1; 11 bases are a match to TRBD2. This CDR3 contains 18 residues. Germline CDR1 and CDR2: SGDLS and YYNGEE. V trimming: 4 bases; J trimming: 0 bases; junction bases outside the gene matches: 9. The CDR3 DNA follows: TGTGCCAGCAGCCTACTAGCGGGGGCCAGTAGCTCCTACAATGAGCAGTTCTTC. It is translated as CASSLLAGASSSYNEQFF.

The V call is TRBV2, the J call TRBJ2-3, with D possibly TRBD2 on 6 matching bases. From germline, CDR1 is SNHLY and CDR2 FYNNEI. Trimming cost V 9 bases and J 5 bases, with 18 bases left between them. This CDR3 contains 14 residues. CDR3 in amino acids: CARIGLEGRDTQYF. In DNA, the CDR3 is TGTGCCAGAATCGGACTGGAGGGACGAGATACGCAGTATTTT.

This rearrangement joins TRBV6-5 to TRBJ2-1; D might be TRBD1 or TRBD2, each matching 5 bases. The CDR3 is 14 residues long. Germline loops: CDR1 MNHEY, CDR2 SVGAGI. Trimming removed 10 bases at V and 7 bases at J, with 20 bases between. The CDR3 DNA is TGTGCCACCAACCGGGACGGTGTAGGGAATGAGCAGTTCTTC. The encoded protein is CATNRDGVGNEQFF.

This clone was seen a handful of times. The chain joins TRBV5-4 to TRBJ2-1, with 9 nucleotides matching TRBD2. Germline V gene lookup returns CDR1 SGHNT and CDR2 YYREEE (reference sequence). V shed 4 bases, J shed 0 bases, and the junction held 5 bases outside the gene matches. This CDR3 region has 16 residues. The CDR3 sequence is CASSVSGRSSYNEQFF. The CDR3 DNA sequence: TGTGCCAGCAGCGTTAGCGGGAGAAGCTCCTACAATGAGCAGTTCTTC.

With respect to this clone: The sample holds other DNA sequences that translate to the same CDR3. The chain couples TRBV19 to TRBJ1-5; unclear D gene. The CDR3 covers 12 residues. Germline V lookup: CDR1 LNHDA, CDR2 SQIVND (reference sequence). V was pared by 3 bases and J by 2 bases, with 2 bases between. The CDR3 nucleotides read TGTGCCAGTAGTATTCGCAATCAGCCCCAGCATTTT. Translating it yields CASSIRNQPQHF. Full variable domain (outside the CDR3, taken from reference TRBV19 and TRBJ1-5): DGGITQSPKYLFRKEGQNVTLSCEQNLNHDAMYWYRQDPGQGLRLIYYSQIVNDFQKGDIAEGYSVSREKKESFPLTVTSAQKNPTAFYLCASSIRNQPQHFGDGTRLSIL.